Listed below are T cell receptor beta chains from one sample, sequenced in a study of tumor-infiltrating lymphocytes in oesophageal squamous cell carcinoma. Using its own MiXCR run on the PCR reads, TCRdb lists one record per CDR3 protein. The table records about 19,000 distinct CDR3 sequences, around 41% of them present only once. Sequencing was carried out using esophageal tumor tissue. These receptors were obtained from a male donor with esophageal squamous cell carcinoma. Both conserved end residues are part of each CDR3. A D gene is named only where the DNA matches it firmly.

-,TRBV7-4,-,CASSLGSRIGETQYF
-,TRBV7-9,TRBJ1-2,CASSLAPLNPYGYTF
-,TRBV18,TRBJ2-3,CASSPRTAAPDTQYF
-,TRBV5-1,TRBJ2-5,CASFGGAQETQYF
TRBD1,TRBV5-6,TRBJ2-7,CASSSYRDSSSYEQYF
-,TRBV5-1,TRBJ2-3,CASSFPYTDTQYF
TRBD2,TRBV6-1,TRBJ2-1,CASREGTSGTFSSYNEQFF
-,TRBV6-6,TRBJ1-2,CASSYLGPNYGYTF
TRBD2,TRBV6-1,TRBJ2-7,CASSAWTSGYYEQYF
-,TRBV7-2,TRBJ2-7,CASSLKRFSSYEKYF
TRBD1,TRBV28,TRBJ1-2,CASSFITGDGGYTF
TRBD1,TRBV20-1,TRBJ1-2,CSARTGQGTNNYGYTF
TRBD2,TRBV5-1,TRBJ2-6,CASSLGLAVSGANVLTF
-,TRBV25-1,TRBJ1-1,CASSAQYTEAFF
-,TRBV11-2,-,CASSPYTPAGPYNEQYF
-,TRBV7-7,TRBJ2-5,CASSQDGQETQYF
TRBD2,TRBV7-2,TRBJ2-4,CASSLSGTSGRNEQYF
TRBD1,TRBV7-3,TRBJ2-3,CASSPDRVKDTQYF
-,TRBV12-3/TRBV12-4,TRBJ2-1,CASSFSDEQFF
TRBD1,TRBV4-1,TRBJ2-5,CASSQKSFGTGEETQYF
-,TRBV28,-,CASSSTGDYKNNEQYF
TRBD2,TRBV12-3/TRBV12-4,TRBJ2-3,CASNLLAEATDTQYF
-,TRBV6-2/TRBV6-3,TRBJ2-1,CASSHKDPSYNEQFF
-,TRBV6-8,-,CASRGDPGSEQYF
-,TRBV7-9,TRBJ1-1,CASSGGTSLVTEAFF
-,TRBV27,TRBJ2-7,CASSLSIVREQYF
-,TRBV7-9,-,CASSLGPAAYNEQYF
TRBD2,TRBV7-2,TRBJ2-7,CASSLGLLAGATKQYF
-,TRBV6-6,-,CASINTWRGIKNYNEQFF
-,TRBV7-2,-,CASTLGAEAYEQYF
-,TRBV7-2,TRBJ1-4,CASSLRQGEGKLFF
-,TRBV7-2,TRBJ2-6,CASSLGAGANVLTF
TRBD1,TRBV7-8,TRBJ1-1,CASSLVGTGGNTEAFF
TRBD1,TRBV6-8,-,CASSPLIPGQGSSYEQYF
-,TRBV5-1,TRBJ2-6,CASSFRRKLWLHLRF
TRBD1,TRBV5-6,TRBJ2-1,CASSLGQGSNEQFF
-,TRBV12-5,-,CASGLEPSFPTGRNEQFF
-,TRBV6-1,TRBJ1-6,CAHRQALYNSPLHF
TRBD2,TRBV6-1,TRBJ2-7,CASSQPGLAGLEQYF
TRBD1,TRBV7-6,TRBJ2-3,CASSLAGTESTDTQYF
TRBD1,TRBV7-2,-,CASSRDRGQETQYF
TRBD1,TRBV6-6,TRBJ1-3,CASSYSGTGGANGNTIYF
TRBD2,TRBV7-3,TRBJ2-1,CASSPFGGGLYNEQFF
-,TRBV11-3,TRBJ2-1,CASSLGAPGYNEQFF
-,TRBV6-6,TRBJ2-7,CASSLKTSGIYEQYF
-,TRBV6-9,-,CASSYFPGAGEQYF